The T cell receptor beta chain described here comes from a study of T cell changes during pregnancy in multiple sclerosis. This clone has just a few counts. Profiled with immunoSEQ multiplex PCR; TCRdb holds only in-frame clones, not every one. The sample lists around 50,000 clones; approximately 90% were seen once. V was trimmed by 0 bases and J by 2 bases, leaving 11 bases between them. The CDR3 is 15 residues long. Looked up from germline, CDR1 is MNHNS and CDR2 is SASEGT. This TCR was sampled from a female donor with multiple sclerosis, enrolled in a pregnancy study. The source material was CD8+ T cells from peripheral blood mononuclear cells, sampled in the second trimester of pregnancy. The chain carries TRBV6-1 and TRBJ2-7; weak D call: TRBD2 (6 bases). The CDR3 bases are TGTGCCAGCAGTGAAGCTAGCGGCGGTACCTACGAGCAGTACTTC. This translates into CASSEASGGTYEQYF.